This T cell receptor (beta chain) comes out of a study of T-cell reconstitution after alpha-beta-depleted transplantation in children. This clonotype was counted only a few times. As it was prepared, the TCRbeta library received unique molecular identifiers. MiXCR, applied by TCRdb to the PCR reads, yields one record per CDR3 protein. The sample lists about 580,000 distinct CDR3 sequences, over 25% occurring once. Germline assignment: CDR1 MRHNA and CDR2 SNTAGT. This CDR3 is built from 15 residues. With 8 bases removed from V and 5 bases from J, the gap between germline ends came to 22 bases. The source material was PBMCs, sampled before TCRalphabeta/CD19-depleted stem cell transplant. The V gene is TRBV6-4, the J gene TRBJ2-7; the D gene is possibly TRBD2 (5 bases). This clonotype was obtained from a boy under two years old with Wiskott-Aldrich syndrome, due to receive a stem cell transplant. The CDR3, as DNA: TGTGCCAGCGGGGAGCTTGATGGGCTAATAAACGAGCAGTACTTC. Encoded protein: CASGELDGLINEQYF.